Presented here are 4 T cell receptor beta chains from one specimen sequenced in a study of blood T cell repertoires in COVID-19 (TCRdb year 2020). Receptors were amplified or captured by the immunoSEQ multiplex PCR assay. The source is immuneACCESS, and TCRdb retained only in-frame sequences with V and J called. Part of the clones is not carried over; for the studies checked, unresolved V genes explain less than half of this, and the remainder is unexplained. In all, the sample holds 250,000 or so clones, and roughly nine tenths of those were seen once. Clones ranked in the top ten supply about 10% of the sample. The sequencing sample was made of peripheral blood. Every receptor here comes from a man between 40 and 49 years old with active or convalescent COVID-19.

The V gene is TRBV5-6, the J gene TRBJ2-7, with TRBD2 identical over 8 bases. With V trimmed by 1 base and J by 4 bases, 4 bases remained unmatched. Germline CDR1 and CDR2: SGHDT and YYEEEE. The CDR3 has 14 amino acids. The DNA for the CDR3 is TGTGCCAGCAGCTTGCCCAGCGGGAGTTACGAGCAGTACTTC. It is translated as CASSLPSGSYEQYF.

V and J are TRBV7-3 and TRBJ2-4; 9 bases are a match to TRBD1. This CDR3 region has 13 residues. J gave up 8 bases and V 9 bases, and 8 bases lay outside the gene matches. The V gene's germline CDR1 is SGHTA and CDR2 FQGTGA. CDR3 loop: CASTGGEKYIQYF. The CDR3 DNA reads TGTGCCAGTACAGGGGGCGAGAAATACATTCAGTACTTC.

The chain recombines TRBV6-5 with TRBJ1-5, with TRBD1 identical over 7 bases. V shed 5 bases, J shed 3 bases, and the junction held 7 bases outside the gene matches. This CDR3 region has 15 residues. The V gene's germline CDR1 is MNHEY and CDR2 SVGAGI. CDR3 loop: CASSLSDRYNQPQHF. The CDR3 DNA sequence: TGTGCCAGCAGTCTTTCGGACAGGTACAATCAGCCCCAGCATTTT.

V gene TRBV5-1 combines with J gene TRBJ2-3, with D tentatively TRBD1 (6 bases). V lost 4 bases and J lost 4, with 13 bases in between. CDR3 size: 14 residues. Germline CDR1 is SGHRS and CDR2 is YFSETQ. As DNA, the CDR3 is TGCGCCAGCAGCAGCAGGCAGGGGTCAGATACGCAGTATTTT. It is translated as CASSSRQGSDTQYF.